This T cell receptor (beta chain) comes out of a study of T cell changes during pregnancy in multiple sclerosis (dated by TCRdb to between 2018 and 2021). Background on the whole study: Changes in the T cell repertoire over the course of pregnancy were examined in this study in women with multiple sclerosis.

The junction shows trimming of 3 bases on V and 5 bases on J, and the gene matches do not reach 6 bases of it. The cysteine opens and the phenylalanine closes a CDR3 of 15 amino acids. The sequence is cut down to CDR3 DNA, 45 bases in frame from base 1. From a lookup of the germline V gene, CDR1 and CDR2 are SGHDT and YYEEEE. The method was the immunoSEQ multiplex PCR assay. TCRdb holds this immuneACCESS table with in-frame rearrangements only. Some clones are missing; in checked studies, unresolved V genes explain under half, and the rest has no known cause. Present in this sample are more than 65,000 clones, roughly 92% of which were seen just once. The top ten constitute roughly 0.21% of the sample. About this clone itself: Its specific antigen is unknown. Base qualities are not at hand, and no much larger clone is one base apart.

The V gene is TRBV5-6 and the J gene is TRBJ2-3, with 10 middle bases fitting TRBD1. Sequenced here: CD4+ T cells from peripheral blood mononuclear cells, sampled before pregnancy. The TCR sequence derives from a female donor with multiple sclerosis, enrolled in a pregnancy study. The CDR3 reads CASSSTGQGKDTQYF. The nucleotides are TGTGCCAGCAGCTCAACGGGACAGGGGAAAGATACGCAGTATTTT.